These 24 T cell receptor beta chains were sequenced from one sample in a study of T cell repertoires in cytomegalovirus infection. TCRdb reprocessed the reads with MiXCR, giving one entry per CDR3 protein. Counted here are 200,000 to 250,000 distinct CDR3 sequences, about 20% occurring once; the ten biggest clones make up over 15%. The sequenced material came from CD8+ T cells from PBMCs. Source of these receptors: a human donor in good health (CMV status not recorded). Some clones in this sample may be carry-over from other donors' samples.

This chain connects TRBV12-3 or TRBV12-4 to TRBJ2-5; D possibly corresponds to TRBD2 (6 bases). CDR3 length: 15 amino acids. The germline V and J ends were trimmed by 3 bases and 5 bases, with 16 bases remaining between them. The CDR3 protein is CASSLEGGVWETQYF. CDR3 nucleotides: TGTGCCAGCAGTTTGGAGGGTGGAGTATGGGAGACCCAGTACTTC.

This clonotype was counted many times. This sequence joins TRBV7-8 and TRBJ1-5; no definite D call. The germline V gene has CDR1 SGHVS and CDR2 FQNEAQ. CDR3 length: 16 residues. The germline V and J ends were trimmed by 0 bases and 0 bases, with 9 bases remaining between them. DNA for the CDR3: TGTGCCAGCAGCTTAGCGGATGGGGTTAGCAATCAGCCCCAGCATTTT. Translating it yields CASSLADGVSNQPQHF.

This clonotype was found a few times. The J gene is TRBJ2-2, the V gene TRBV11-2; 11 positions agree with TRBD2. This CDR3 is built from 18 residues. CDR1 and CDR2 from the germline V gene are SGHAT and FQNNGV. V trimming: 4 bases; J trimming: 1 base; junction bases outside the gene matches: 8. CDR3 nucleotide sequence: TGTGCCAGCAGCTCACTTCCGACTAGCGGGGTGAACACCGGGGAGCTGTTTTTT. Protein product: CASSSLPTSGVNTGELFF.

The table lists this clonotype with many counts. The V gene is TRBV7-8, the J gene TRBJ2-1; tentatively, D is TRBD2 (5 bases). Between the trimmed V and J ends, which lost 4 bases and 7 bases, there was a span of 23 bases. Per the germline V gene, CDR1 is SGHVS and CDR2 is FQNEAQ. CDR3 length: 17 amino acids. CDR3 loop: CASSSRAATPVVNEQFF. The CDR3 region has the DNA TGTGCCAGCAGCTCCCGAGCGGCCACCCCAGTTGTGAATGAGCAGTTCTTC.

This chain uses TRBV7-6 with TRBJ2-7; D is unclear. This CDR3 is built from 13 residues. Looked up from germline, CDR1 is SGHVS and CDR2 is FNYEAQ. The V end lost 1 base, the J end lost 6 bases, and 10 bases lay between the germline ends. The CDR3 sequence: CASSLGGRGEQYF. DNA of the CDR3: TGTGCCAGCAGCTTAGGCGGTCGAGGCGAGCAGTACTTC.

This clonotype was seen many times. CDR3 DNA sequence: TGTGCCAGCAGCCTACTAGCGGGGGGATTCCAAGAGACCCAGTACTTC. Translated, it gives CASSLLAGGFQETQYF. The chain joins TRBV7-8 to TRBJ2-5; 12 bases match TRBD2. J lost 1 base, V lost 5 bases, and 5 bases had no gene match. Germline loops: CDR1 SGHVS, CDR2 FQNEAQ. The CDR3 contains 16 residues.

This clonotype showed up many times. The chain carries TRBV7-6 and TRBJ2-7; D is undetermined. The length of the CDR3 is 12 residues. The germline V and J ends were trimmed by 5 bases and 2 bases, with 7 bases remaining between them. CDR1 and CDR2 (germline): SGHVS, FNYEAQ. CDR3 bases: TGTGCCAGCAGCCCGGATCCCTACGAGCAGTACTTC. Translating it yields CASSPDPYEQYF.

Many counts were recorded for this clonotype. This rearrangement joins TRBV19 to TRBJ2-7, with D perhaps being TRBD1 or TRBD2 (5 bases each). With 6 bases removed from V and 3 bases from J, the gap between germline ends came to 12 bases. This CDR3 contains 13 residues. The germline CDR1 and CDR2 sequences are LNHDA and SQIVND (reference sequence). The CDR3 loop reads CASSHRDGYEQYF. The CDR3 nucleotides are TGTGCCAGTAGCCACCGGGACGGCTACGAGCAGTACTTC.

This clonotype was picked up one time. The CDR3, as DNA: TGTGCCAGCAGTACCGGAGGGTCTGGAAACACCATATATTTT. Translating it yields CASSTGGSGNTIYF. This chain connects TRBV28 to TRBJ1-3, with D hard to call. CDR1 is MDHEN, CDR2 SYDVKM, per germline. This CDR3 spans 14 amino acids. V was pared by 5 bases and J by 1 base, with 9 bases between.

This clonotype was recorded at least ten times. The chain joins TRBV28 to TRBJ1-2, with a weak D call TRBD1 (5 bases). The CDR3 consists of 11 residues. In germline, CDR1 is MDHEN, CDR2 SYDVKM. V was pared by 6 bases and J by 4 bases, with 6 bases between. CDR3 nucleotide sequence: TGTGCCAGCAGAGACAGCTATGGCTACACCTTC. Residues: CASRDSYGYTF.

This clonotype was found many times. The chain is built from TRBV7-2 and TRBJ1-3; D is uncertain. Germline-derived CDR1 and CDR2 are SGHTA and FQGNSA. The CDR3 contains 14 residues. The V and J ends lost 3 bases and 1 base respectively, with 7 bases between them. CDR3 nucleotides: TGTGCCAGCAGCTTCGTGGGTTCTGGAAACACCATATATTTT. Translating gives CASSFVGSGNTIYF.

This clonotype was observed many times. The V call is TRBV7-2, the J call TRBJ1-5, with D possibly being TRBD1 (5 bases). V was cut by 5 bases and J by 5 bases, with 13 bases left in between. This CDR3 has 14 residues. CDR1 is SGHTA, CDR2 FQGNSA, per germline. CDR3 amino acids: CASSQSRVYQPQHF. The CDR3 nucleotides read TGTGCCAGCAGCCAGAGCAGGGTGTATCAGCCCCAGCATTTT.

V usage is TRBV20-1 and J usage is TRBJ2-7; D remains unclear. This CDR3 is built from 12 residues. Germline V gene data show CDR1 as DFQATT and CDR2 as SNEGSKA (reference sequence). V lost 3 bases to trimming and J lost 0 bases, with 6 bases between them. CDR3 loop: CSASPVSYEQYF. The CDR3 DNA follows: TGCAGTGCTAGTCCAGTCTCCTACGAGCAGTACTTC.

This clonotype was seen repeatedly, ten times or more. The CDR3 sequence is CASDRRGYQETQYF. As DNA, the CDR3 is TGTGCCAGCGATCGGCGGGGGTACCAAGAGACCCAGTACTTC. The chain combines TRBV7-9 with TRBJ2-5; 7 positions match TRBD2. V shed 8 bases and J 0 bases; nucleotides not matched to a gene: 6. Germline values: CDR1 SEHNR, CDR2 FQNEAQ (reference sequence). CDR3 length: 14 amino acids.

The CDR3 loop is CAIEGAANEKLFF. The CDR3 DNA follows: TGTGCCATCGAGGGGGCAGCTAATGAAAAACTGTTTTTT. The chain employs TRBV7-9 and TRBJ1-4; the match to TRBD1 covers 7 bases. V was pared by 10 bases and J by 3 bases, with 5 bases of the junction left unmatched. Germline values: CDR1 SEHNR, CDR2 FQNEAQ (reference sequence). This CDR3 is 13 amino acids long.

This clonotype was observed at least ten times. The chain combines TRBV7-2 with TRBJ2-1; the D gene is possibly TRBD2 (6 bases). This CDR3 has 16 residues. Germline-derived CDR1 and CDR2 are SGHTA and FQGNSA. V shed 3 bases and J shed 7 bases, with 19 bases lying between them. This CDR3 is CASSFNRGLLTNEQFF. In DNA, the CDR3 is TGTGCCAGCAGCTTTAATAGGGGACTGTTAACAAATGAGCAGTTCTTC.

This clonotype has only a few counts. The CDR3 here is CATSRLTSGGDEQFF. DNA for the CDR3: TGTGCCACCAGCAGACTAACTAGCGGGGGGGATGAGCAGTTCTTC. V gene TRBV15 combines with J gene TRBJ2-1, with 13 positions matching TRBD2. The CDR3 covers 15 residues. Trimming removed 2 bases from V and 8 bases from J; junction bases left unmatched: 3. Germline V gives CDR1 LNHNV, CDR2 YYDKDF (reference sequence).

This clonotype was seen repeatedly, ten times or more. The chain is built from TRBV7-2 and TRBJ2-5; 14 positions agree with TRBD2. Germline lookup yields CDR1 SGHTA and CDR2 FQGNSA. The CDR3 extends over 16 amino acids. V was clipped by 6 bases and J by 1 base; unmatched bases: 4. The CDR3 nucleotides are TGTGCCAGCAGGATGGGACTAGCGGGGGTCCAAGAGACCCAGTACTTC. It encodes CASRMGLAGVQETQYF.

The chain joins TRBV4-2 to TRBJ1-6; no clear D gene. Trimming stripped 0 bases from V and 14 bases from J, with 14 bases between. This CDR3 region has 14 residues. The germline V gene encodes CDR1 LGHNA and CDR2 YNFKEQ. For the CDR3, the DNA is TGTGCCAGCAGCCAAGATACGGGTACTGGGGCCCTCCACTTT. As protein: CASSQDTGTGALHF.

This clonotype was observed at least ten times. The chain couples TRBV7-9 to TRBJ1-1; D is possibly TRBD1 (6 bases). The CDR3 is 12 amino acids. The V end lost 6 bases, the J end lost 4 bases, and 9 bases lay between the germline ends. The germline CDR1 and CDR2 sequences are SEHNR and FQNEAQ (reference sequence). The chain's CDR3 is CASSRDITEAFF. CDR3 coding DNA: TGTGCCAGCAGTCGGGACATCACTGAAGCTTTCTTT.

V and J are TRBV6-5 and TRBJ2-1; TRBD1 matches at 9 bases. V lost 9 bases and J lost 8; bases outside the gene matches: 8. The germline gives CDR1 MNHEY, CDR2 SVGAGI. There are 13 residues in the CDR3. This chain's CDR3 is CASSGDRDYEQFF. CDR3 coding DNA: TGTGCCAGTTCAGGGGACAGGGATTATGAGCAGTTCTTC.

This clonotype was detected a few times. The V call is TRBV7-9, the J call TRBJ1-2; TRBD1 is a possible D gene (6 bases). V shed 4 bases and J shed 3 bases, with 24 bases lying between them. CDR1 is SEHNR and CDR2 is FQNEAQ in the germline V gene (reference sequence). The CDR3 spans 18 residues. CDR3 residues: CASSSYRAGASGDYGYTF. The CDR3 coding sequence is TGTGCCAGCAGCTCTTATAGGGCGGGGGCCTCGGGGGACTATGGCTACACCTTC.

The chain joins TRBV19 to TRBJ2-1, with 10 bases lining up with TRBD2. Trimming cost V 3 bases and J 7 bases; bases outside gene matches: 6. Germline V lookup: CDR1 LNHDA, CDR2 SQIVND (reference sequence). This CDR3 contains 15 residues. CDR3 in DNA: TGTGCCAGTAGTATCGTAGCGGGGGGAGGGAATGAGCAGTTCTTC. Amino acids: CASSIVAGGGNEQFF.

Many counts were recorded for this clonotype. The chain recombines TRBV7-8 with TRBJ1-4, with no clear D. The CDR3 totals 17 residues. With 0 bases removed from V and 0 bases from J, the gap between germline ends came to 11 bases. Germline V lookup: CDR1 SGHVS, CDR2 FQNEAQ. The chain's CDR3 is CASSLALQSATNEKLFF. CDR3 bases: TGTGCCAGCAGCTTAGCGCTACAGTCTGCAACTAATGAAAAACTGTTTTTT.